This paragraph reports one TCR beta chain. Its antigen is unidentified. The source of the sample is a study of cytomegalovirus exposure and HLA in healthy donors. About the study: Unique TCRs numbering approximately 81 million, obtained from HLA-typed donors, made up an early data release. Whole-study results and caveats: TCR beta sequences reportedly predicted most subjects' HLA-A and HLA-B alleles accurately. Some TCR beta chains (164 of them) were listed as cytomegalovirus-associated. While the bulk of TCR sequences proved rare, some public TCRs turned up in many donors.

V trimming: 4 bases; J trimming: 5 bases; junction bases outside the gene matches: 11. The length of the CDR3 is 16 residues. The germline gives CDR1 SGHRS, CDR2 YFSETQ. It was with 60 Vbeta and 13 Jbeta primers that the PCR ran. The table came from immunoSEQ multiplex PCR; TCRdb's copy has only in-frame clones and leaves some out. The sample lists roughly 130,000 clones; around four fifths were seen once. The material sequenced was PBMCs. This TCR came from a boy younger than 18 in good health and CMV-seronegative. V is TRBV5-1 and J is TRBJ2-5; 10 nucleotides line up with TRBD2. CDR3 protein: CASSPATSGLGETQYF. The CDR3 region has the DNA TGCGCCAGCAGCCCCGCGACTAGCGGGCTCGGGGAGACCCAGTACTTC.